This T cell receptor beta chain was sequenced during a study of blood T cell repertoires in COVID-19. Authors' processing steps: Estimation of nucleated cell counts was performed using reference gene primer amplification. Method: immunoSEQ multiplex PCR; TCRdb's copy keeps in-frame clones and lacks some. The V and J calls and clone size were taken over from that table, and D and trimming were inferred from the DNA. The sample has 140,000 or so clones, about 89% seen once. Everyone who took part was 18 to 89 years old, and they came from about two dozen US areas. Material for sequencing was PBMCs or T cells enriched from blood (not recorded which). The TCR sequence derives from a man aged 55 to 70 who had recovered from COVID-19.

The CDR3 region is CASSLDRETQYF. The CDR3 DNA is TGCGCCAGCAGCTTGGATCGGGAGACCCAGTACTTC. V gene TRBV5-1 combines with J gene TRBJ2-5; D not resolved. Germline V CDR1 and CDR2: SGHRS, YFSETQ. CDR3 length: 12 residues. Deletions cut 0 bases from V and 5 bases from J, with 5 bases between.